The present T cell receptor (beta chain) was sequenced within a study of blood T cell repertoires in COVID-19. Assay used: immunoSEQ multiplex PCR; TCRdb lists only in-frame clones, some missing. The sample shows 68,000 or so clones, 70% to 90% of them seen only once. The CDR3 totals 15 residues. J gave up 6 bases and V 3 bases, and 8 bases lay outside the gene matches. Germline lookup yields CDR1 LNHDA and CDR2 SQIVND (reference sequence). The chain recombines TRBV19 with TRBJ2-1; 7 bases are a match to TRBD1. Sequencing was performed on peripheral blood. This receptor was identified in a woman aged 50 to 60 with COVID-19, enrolled during active disease. CDR3 amino acids: CASSINRGSSNEQFF. The CDR3 DNA reads as TGTGCCAGTAGTATCAACAGGGGATCGAGCAATGAGCAGTTCTTC.